This is a list of T cell receptor beta chains from one sample in a study of regulatory T cells in long-lasting Graves disease. From the multiplex PCR reads, TCRdb called clonotypes with MiXCR, one entry per CDR3 protein. The sample records 400,000 to 500,000 distinct CDR3 sequences, 15% to 20% being singletons. These records were also assigned to another study, of T cells in Graves' hyperthyroidism and ophthalmopathy.

Here the sequenced sample was peripheral blood mononuclear cells (PBMCs), taken at new diagnosis, from a patient treated with antithyroid drugs. The source is a young woman with Graves disease. The CDR3 runs from the conserved cysteine through the conserved F or W. The D gene is left open where the match is weak. A row's size may be missing; if present it is once, few, many or a size class.

>TRBJ1-2|many|TRBD1|TRBV28
TGTGCCAGCAGTTCCCGGGACAGCGTTAACTATGGCTACACCTTC
CASSSRDSVNYGYTF
>TRBJ2-3|many|TRBD2|TRBV28
TGTGCCAGCAGTAGGGGACTAGAGACAGATACGCAGTATTTT
CASSRGLETDTQYF
>TRBJ1-5|many|.|TRBV4-1
TGCGCCAGCAGCCAAAATGCCCCTTCAGACGGTCAGCCCCAGCATTTT
CASSQNAPSDGQPQHF
>TRBJ1-2|many|.|TRBV19
TGTGCCAGTAGTATTCCCGGGAGACCTAACTATGGCTACACCTTC
CASSIPGRPNYGYTF
>TRBJ2-7|many|TRBD2|TRBV4-3
TGCGCCAGCAGGGGCGGGAGCTCCTACGAGCAGTACTTC
CASRGGSSYEQYF
>TRBJ2-7|many|.|TRBV5-1
TGCGCCAGCAGCTCTCTACGGCCGGGGGCTAAGGATCGCTACGAGCAGTACTTC
CASSSLRPGAKDRYEQYF
>TRBJ2-1|many|.|TRBV7-2
TGTGCCAGCAGCTTTTTATGGAAACAAAACAATGAGCAGTTCTTC
CASSFLWKQNNEQFF
>TRBJ2-3|many|TRBD1|TRBV5-1
TGCGCCAGCAGGCCTGGGACAGGGGGCCCTCGGCCTCCTAGCGGAGTCACAGATACGCAGTATTTT
CASRPGTGGPRPPSGVTDTQYF
>TRBJ1-2|.|TRBD1|TRBV27
TGTGCCAGCAGTTTAAACAGGGGGTCCGTTTATGGCTACACCTTC
CASSLNRGSVYGYTF
>TRBJ2-7|.|TRBD1|TRBV20-1
TGCAGTGCAGAGGACAGGGGGGTCTACGAGCAGTACTTC
CSAEDRGVYEQYF
>TRBJ1-2|many|.|TRBV7-9
TGTGCCAGCAGCTTAGAGGGCGCGAGTGGCTACACCTTC
CASSLEGASGYTF
>TRBJ2-1|.|.|TRBV10-3
TGTGCCATCAGTGAGATCAGAGAAAATGAGCAGTTCTTC
CAISEIRENEQFF
>TRBJ2-7|.|TRBD1|TRBV30
TGTGCCTGGGGCGCAGGGGGCGCGGAGCAGTACTTC
CAWGAGGAEQYF
>TRBJ1-1|few|.|TRBV19
TGTGCCAGTAGTATTACGGGGAGAGTGGCTGAAGCTTTCTTT
CASSITGRVAEAFF
>TRBJ2-7|many|TRBD1|TRBV3-1
TGTGCCAGCAGCCCGGGGACAGGGCCCTCCTACGAGCAGTACTTC
CASSPGTGPSYEQYF
>TRBJ2-1|.|TRBD2|TRBV7-3
TGTGCCAGCAGCAGTACTAGCGGGAAAGACAATGAGCAGTTCTTC
CASSSTSGKDNEQFF
>TRBJ1-5|.|TRBD1|TRBV6-5
TGTGCCAGCAGTTACCTCACAGGGGGAACTCAGCCCCAGCATTTT
CASSYLTGGTQPQHF
>TRBJ1-4|many|.|TRBV20-1
TGCAGTGCTAGAGATGCGGGTAAACAGGCAACTAATGAAAAACTGTTTTTT
CSARDAGKQATNEKLFF
>TRBJ2-7|many|TRBD2|TRBV5-1
TGCGCCAGCAGCTTGTCTGCGGGAGGGTCTCCATACGAGCAGTACTTC
CASSLSAGGSPYEQYF
>TRBJ1-4|.|TRBD1|TRBV5-1
TGCGCCAGCAGCTTGGGGACCGGGACAGGGATTGCAACTAATGAAAAACTGTTTTTT
CASSLGTGTGIATNEKLFF
>TRBJ2-1|many|TRBD2|TRBV7-3
TGTGCCAGCAGCAAAAACCCGGGACTAGCAGGGAATGAGCAGTTCTTC
CASSKNPGLAGNEQFF
>TRBJ1-5|.|.|TRBV6-1
TGTGCCAGCATGTGGGGGTTGGGGAATCAGCCCCAGCATTTT
CASMWGLGNQPQHF
>TRBJ2-4|few|TRBD2|TRBV7-2
TGTGCCAGCAGCTCGGGACTAGCGGGTTTCTGGGGGTTCTTC
CASSSGLAGFWGFF
>TRBJ1-1|.|.|TRBV2
TGTGCCAGCAGCACAGGGATTGAAGCTTTCTTT
CASSTGIEAFF
>TRBJ1-2|few|.|TRBV19
TGTGCCAGTAGTATAACTGCAGGGGCCCATCGTTATGGCTACACCTTC
CASSITAGAHRYGYTF
>TRBJ1-1|.|.|TRBV6-1
TGTGCCAGCAATCTTTGGGACCGAGAGGAAGCTTTCTTT
CASNLWDREEAFF
>TRBJ2-5|.|.|TRBV24-1
TGTGCCACCTCCGGGACTCCCCATTGGACCCGGTACTTC
CATSGTPHWTRYF
>TRBJ2-1|.|TRBD2|TRBV11-3
TGTGCCAGCAGCTTAGAGGTAGCGGGCTTGAATGAGCAGTTCTTC
CASSLEVAGLNEQFF
>TRBJ2-1|many|TRBD2|TRBV6-2/TRBV6-3
TGTGCCAGCTATCCTAGCGGGAGTCATGAGCAGTTCTTC
CASYPSGSHEQFF
>TRBJ2-1|many|.|TRBV5-5
TGTGCCAGCAGCTTGGCCAACCGCGATGAGCAGTTCTTC
CASSLANRDEQFF
>TRBJ2-7|many|.|TRBV5-1
TGCGCCAGCAGCCTGTCGGGGCGACACTCCTACGAGCAGTACTTC
CASSLSGRHSYEQYF
>TRBJ2-1|many|TRBD2|TRBV20-1
TGCAGTGCTAAGGATGGACTAGCGGGGGGAGTCAATGAGCAGTTCTTC
CSAKDGLAGGVNEQFF
>TRBJ2-4|many|.|TRBV12-3/TRBV12-4
TGTGCCAGCAGTTGGGCGGTTCTAGCCAAAAACATTCAGTACTTC
CASSWAVLAKNIQYF
>TRBJ2-7|many|.|TRBV7-2
TGTGCCAGCAGCTTAGGTATACAGGGTTCCTACGAGCAGTACTTC
CASSLGIQGSYEQYF
>TRBJ1-2|many|.|TRBV20-1
TGCAGTGCTAGGGCCGGGGGGAGTTATGGCTACACCTTC
CSARAGGSYGYTF
>TRBJ2-5|many|TRBD2|TRBV6-5
TGTGCCAGCAGTTACGGGACTAGCGGGAGAGGGCGACTAGAGACCCAGTACTTC
CASSYGTSGRGRLETQYF
>TRBJ2-4|few|.|TRBV14
TGTGCCAGCAGCCGGGCAGGGAGTGCGGGCATTCAGTACTTC
CASSRAGSAGIQYF
>TRBJ2-3|many|TRBD2|TRBV20-1
TGCAGTGCTAGAGTGTCCCCAAGGACTAGCGGGATCACAGATACGCAGTATTTT
CSARVSPRTSGITDTQYF
>TRBJ1-3|once|.|TRBV14
TGTGCCAGCAGCCAAGATTTCGGACTCCCCAACTCTGGAAACACCATATATTTT
CASSQDFGLPNSGNTIYF
>TRBJ2-1|many|TRBD2|TRBV3-1
TGTGCCAGCAGCCAAGATTGGGAGGGCCTAGATGAGCAGTTCTTC
CASSQDWEGLDEQFF
>TRBJ2-2|many|TRBD2|TRBV20-1
TGCAGTGCTAGAGAGGGGGGGAGCGGCCCCTCCGCCGGGGAGCTGTTTTTT
CSAREGGSGPSAGELFF
>TRBJ1-2|.|.|TRBV15
TGTGCCACCAGCAGAGATGTTCGATCGCATGGCTACACCTTC
CATSRDVRSHGYTF
>TRBJ1-5|many|.|TRBV7-6
TGTGCCAGCAGCTTAGGAATGGAGCAGCCCCAGCATTTT
CASSLGMEQPQHF